This TCR beta chain was found in a study of T cell repertoires in cytomegalovirus infection. The wider study: Signatures in public TCR beta sequences pointed to both CMV infection and matching HLA type. Whole-study results and caveats: The cumulative frequency of public TCR beta families distinguished individuals who carried CMV together with the relevant HLA. The study found HLA-C-restricted CMV-specific TCR beta clonotypes dominating the ex vivo response.

The germline CDR1 and CDR2 sequences are SGHVS and FQNEAQ. This CDR3 has 18 amino acids. The junction had 11 bases not matched to a gene; V was cut back by 1 base and J by 1 base. One entry per CDR3 protein, called by TCRdb with MiXCR from the reads. The sample holds approximately 190,000 distinct CDR3 sequences, over 25% seen once. This clonotype was detected many times. The antigen is undetermined. This TCR derives from a human donor in good health (CMV status not recorded). Some clones in this sample may be carry-over from other donors' samples. The sample consisted of PBMCs. The chain is built from TRBV7-8 and TRBJ2-7, with 9 nucleotides matching TRBD1. In nucleotides, the CDR3 is TGTGCCAGCAGCTTAGGGCTGGATACAGGGGGCGCTTCCTACGAGCAGTACTTC. It translates to CASSLGLDTGGASYEQYF. Supplemented by reference TRBV7-8 and TRBJ2-7, the full variable domain reads GAGVSQSPRYKVAKRGQDVALRCDPISGHVSLFWYQQALGQGPEFLTYFQNEAQLDKSGLPSDRFFAERPEGSVSTLKIQRTQQEDSAVYLCASSLGLDTGGASYEQYFGPGTRLTVT.